This T cell receptor (beta chain) was sequenced for a study of T-cell memory formation after mild COVID-19. Study overall: Largely, TCR clusters stayed within a single donor.

Via MiXCR, TCRdb re-called the 5' RACE reads, giving one row per CDR3 protein. The sample lists approximately 440,000 distinct CDR3 sequences, roughly 20% occurring once. Findings and caveats of the study: Clones which contracted sat mainly in CM and EM if CD4+, and in EMRA if CD8+. Some responding clones appeared in pre-infection memory, suggesting cross-reactive memory joined.

Looked up from germline, CDR1 is KGHSH and CDR2 is LQKENI. V lost 6 bases and J 3 bases, leaving 12 bases between the germline ends. CDR3 size: 13 residues. This clonotype was seen more than once but under ten times. Its antigen is currently unknown. The origin of this receptor is an adult woman who had mild COVID-19 (a few samples of this study predate the infection). Cell type and time point are not known. Sequencing used PBMCs or a T cell subset sorted from them (not recorded which). The chain couples TRBV18 to TRBJ2-7; unclear D gene. The CDR3 is CASSSGPYYEQYF. The CDR3 coding sequence is TGTGCCAGCTCTTCCGGGCCGTACTACGAGCAGTACTTC.